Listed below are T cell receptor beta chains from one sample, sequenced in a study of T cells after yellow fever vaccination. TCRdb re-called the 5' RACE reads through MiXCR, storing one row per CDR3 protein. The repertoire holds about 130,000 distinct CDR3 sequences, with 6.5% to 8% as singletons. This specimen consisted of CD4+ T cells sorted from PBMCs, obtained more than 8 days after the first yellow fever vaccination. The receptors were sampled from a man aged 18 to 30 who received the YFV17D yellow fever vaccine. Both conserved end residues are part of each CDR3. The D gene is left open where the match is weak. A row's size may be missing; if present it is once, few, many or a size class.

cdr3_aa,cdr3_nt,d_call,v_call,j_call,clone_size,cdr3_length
CASSLAGLDFSGANVLTF,TGTGCCAGCAGCTTAGCAGGGTTGGACTTCTCTGGGGCCAACGTCCTGACTTTC,-,TRBV7-8,TRBJ2-6,many,18
CASSQVRNGELFF,TGTGCCAGCAGCCAAGTCAGGAACGGGGAGCTGTTTTTT,-,TRBV14,TRBJ2-2,few,13
CASSQSSGKNIQYF,TGTGCCAGCAGTCAGTCATCGGGAAAAAACATTCAGTACTTC,-,TRBV6-2/TRBV6-3,TRBJ2-4,many,14
CASRTSGGTGELFF,TGCGCCAGCCGGACTAGCGGGGGGACCGGGGAGCTGTTTTTT,TRBD2,TRBV5-1,TRBJ2-2,many,14
CASSRDYLNTGELFF,TGTGCCAGCAGCAGGGACTACCTGAACACCGGGGAGCTGTTTTTT,TRBD2,TRBV11-2,TRBJ2-2,many,15
CASSFGSANSNQPQHF,TGTGCCAGCAGTTTTGGGTCGGCGAATAGCAATCAGCCCCAGCATTTT,-,TRBV12-3/TRBV12-4,TRBJ1-5,many,16
CSARDPKTVGNTIYF,TGCAGTGCTAGAGATCCAAAGACAGTTGGAAACACCATATATTTT,-,TRBV20-1,TRBJ1-3,many,15
CASSLGLGGRDTQYF,TGTGCCAGCAGCTTAGGTCTTGGGGGACGAGATACGCAGTATTTT,-,TRBV11-2,TRBJ2-3,many,15
CASSPQGGAISPLHF,TGTGCCAGCAGTCCCCAAGGGGGCGCAATTTCACCCCTCCACTTT,TRBD1,TRBV12-3/TRBV12-4,TRBJ1-6,-,15
CASSLGNRVNGYTF,TGTGCCAGCAGCTTAGGGAACAGAGTGAATGGCTACACCTTC,-,TRBV7-9,TRBJ1-2,many,14
CASSLATGVTEAFF,TGCGCCAGCAGCTTGGCCACAGGGGTGACTGAAGCTTTCTTT,TRBD1,TRBV5-1,TRBJ1-1,many,14
CSVSFVAGGLLAFF,TGCAGCGTTTCCTTCGTGGCAGGGGGCCTCCTAGCTTTCTTT,TRBD1,TRBV29-1,TRBJ1-1,-,14
CASSQEGSDTDTQYF,TGCGCCAGCAGCCAAGAAGGGTCGGACACAGATACGCAGTATTTT,-,TRBV4-3,TRBJ2-3,few,15